This T cell receptor (beta chain) was sequenced in a study of cytomegalovirus exposure and HLA in healthy donors. Study-wide points: In a later analysis, a missense DCLRE1C variant was linked to TCR beta V- and J-gene trimming.

This clone was counted between two and nine times. Its antigen remains unidentified. Primers for the PCR totalled 60 Vbeta and 13 Jbeta. Sequencing was performed with immunoSEQ multiplex PCR; in TCRdb, only in-frame clones are kept and a portion is missing. Of 130,000 to 150,000 clones listed, about four fifths were seen once; the top ten hold roughly 2.8%. Trimming left V 0 bases short and J 4 bases short, with 11 bases between. The germline CDR1 and CDR2 sequences are SGDLS and YYNGEE. CDR3 length equals 14 residues. This chain uses TRBV9 with TRBJ2-7; weak D call: TRBD1 (6 bases). The sample consisted of PBMCs. This sequence originates from a male donor in good health and CMV-seronegative. The chain's CDR3 is CASSVAGAGYEQYF. For the CDR3, the DNA is TGTGCCAGCAGCGTAGCAGGGGCTGGATACGAGCAGTACTTC.